This TCR beta chain came from a study of blood T cell repertoires in COVID-19. Overall study context: The cDNA or gDNA used as material had been derived from T cells, B-cell-depleted T cells, or PBMCs.

Authors' methods: How many nucleated cells were present was estimated from reference gene primer amplification. Clones were sequenced by immunoSEQ multiplex PCR, and TCRdb holds only the in-frame ones, with some missing. Clone size and V and J calls were adopted from that table, with D and trimming inferred from the DNA. The sample lists approximately 85,000 clones; 70% to 90% were seen once. This CDR3 is 15 amino acids long. Germline trimming cut 1 base from V and 4 bases from J; bases unmatched to any gene: 6. Germline CDR1 reads SGHTA; CDR2 reads FQGNSA. Sequenced input: peripheral blood. The receptor was isolated from a man aged 50 to 59 with active or convalescent COVID-19. This sequence joins TRBV7-2 and TRBJ1-2, with 7 bases lining up with TRBD1. The CDR3 nucleotides read TGTGCCAGCAGCTTAGGCGCAGGGGGTGGCTATGGCTACACCTTC. This gives the protein CASSLGAGGGYGYTF. Full variable domain (outside the CDR3, taken from reference TRBV7-2 and TRBJ1-2): GAGVSQSPSNKVTEKGKDVELRCDPISGHTALYWYRQSLGQGLEFLIYFQGNSAPDKSGLPSDRFSAERTGGSVSTLTIQRTQQEDSAVYLCASSLGAGGGYGYTFGSGTRLTVV.